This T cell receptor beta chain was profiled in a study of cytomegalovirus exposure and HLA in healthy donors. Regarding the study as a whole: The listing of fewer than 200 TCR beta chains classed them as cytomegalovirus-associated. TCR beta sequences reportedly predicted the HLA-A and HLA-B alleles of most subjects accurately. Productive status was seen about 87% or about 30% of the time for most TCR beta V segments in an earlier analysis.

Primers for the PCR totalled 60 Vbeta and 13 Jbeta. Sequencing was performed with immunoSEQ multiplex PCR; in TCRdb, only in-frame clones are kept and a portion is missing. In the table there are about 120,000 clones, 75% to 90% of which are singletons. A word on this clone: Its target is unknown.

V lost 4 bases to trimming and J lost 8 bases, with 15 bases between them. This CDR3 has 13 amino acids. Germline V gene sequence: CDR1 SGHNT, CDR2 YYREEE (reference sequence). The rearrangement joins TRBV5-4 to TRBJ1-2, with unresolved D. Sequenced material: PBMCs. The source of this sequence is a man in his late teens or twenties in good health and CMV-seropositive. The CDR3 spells CASSPPLVGGYTF. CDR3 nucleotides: TGTGCCAGCAGCCCCCCGTTAGTGGGCGGCTACACCTTC.